This T cell receptor (beta chain) derives from a study of blood T cell repertoires in COVID-19. V was pared by 6 bases and J by 3 bases, with 13 bases of the junction left unmatched. CDR3 length equals 16 residues. Germline loops: CDR1 LGHDT, CDR2 YNNKEL (reference sequence). The protocol was immunoSEQ multiplex PCR, while the TCRdb copy is restricted to in-frame clones and leaves out a portion. This table has around 310,000 clones, over 70% appearing once. The rearrangement links TRBV3-1 (or the pseudogene TRBV3-2) to TRBJ2-7, with TRBD1 matching 8 bases. The TCR was taken from a man in his thirties or forties who had recovered from COVID-19. Sequencing was performed on PBMCs or T cells enriched from blood (not recorded which). CDR3 in DNA: TGTGCCAGCAGGGCAGAGAGTGGACAGGGCAACTACGAGCAGTACTTC. It yields the protein CASRAESGQGNYEQYF.